A selection of T cell receptor beta chains follows, all from one sample in a study of early T cells in non-severe SARS-CoV-2 infection. TCRdb itself ran the 5' RACE reads through MiXCR, one entry per CDR3 protein. The sample yields fewer than 65,000 distinct CDR3 sequences, approximately 9.9% seen once. What was sequenced was whole blood. These receptors all come from an adult who was a healthcare worker with PCR-confirmed SARS-CoV-2 infection or an uninfected control (not recorded which). Each CDR3 is given with its conserved first and last residue. A D gene is named only where the DNA matches it firmly. Size is omitted from some rows. Given values are once, few, many or a class for expanded clones.

clone_size j_call v_call d_call cdr3_aa cdr3_nt
many TRBJ2-2 TRBV7-2 TRBD1 CASRPAGTGRTGELFF TGTGCCAGCAGACCGGCCGGGACAGGGCGCACCGGGGAGCTGTTTTTT
. TRBJ2-3 TRBV5-1 . CASSFVGDYMDTQYF TGCGCCAGCAGCTTTGTAGGAGATTACATGGATACGCAGTATTTT
many TRBJ2-1 TRBV19 . CASGGYEQFF TGTGCCAGCGGAGGCTATGAGCAGTTCTTC
many TRBJ1-1 TRBV3-1 . CASSQDRPTVREAFF TGTGCCAGCAGCCAAGATCGGCCTACGGTCAGGGAAGCTTTCTTT
few TRBJ1-2 TRBV7-2 . CASTRQDFFYGYTF TGTGCCAGCACCCGACAGGACTTCTTCTATGGCTACACCTTC
few TRBJ2-1 TRBV5-1 TRBD1 CASRTGGVGRNEQFF TGCGCCAGCCGGACAGGGGGAGTCGGACGCAATGAGCAGTTCTTC
few TRBJ2-1 TRBV4-2 . CASSQEGPSHEQFF TGTGCCAGCAGCCAAGAAGGCCCCTCCCATGAGCAGTTCTTC
few TRBJ2-7 TRBV18 TRBD1 CASSPLTGLDEQYF TGTGCCAGCTCACCCTTGACAGGGTTGGACGAGCAGTACTTC
many TRBJ2-7 TRBV20-1 . CSARGGSFDEQYF TGCAGTGCTAGAGGGGGATCCTTTGACGAGCAGTACTTC
few TRBJ2-5 TRBV12-3/TRBV12-4 TRBD2 CASRGLAGGMETQYF TGTGCCAGCAGAGGACTAGCGGGGGGGATGGAGACCCAGTACTTC
many TRBJ2-1 TRBV20-1 TRBD2 CSARVVLAGGLYNEQFF TGCAGTGCTAGAGTGGTACTAGCGGGGGGTCTTTACAATGAGCAGTTCTTC
. TRBJ2-3 TRBV3-1 TRBD2 CASSYSGTSILDTQYF TGTGCCAGCAGCTACTCCGGGACTAGCATATTGGATACGCAGTATTTT
. TRBJ1-1 TRBV12-3/TRBV12-4 TRBD1 CASRLQGIEGAEAFF TGTGCCAGCAGGCTACAGGGGATCGAAGGCGCTGAAGCTTTCTTT
few TRBJ2-5 TRBV7-8 . CASSLLIVPETQYF TGTGCCAGCAGCTTACTCATCGTCCCCGAGACCCAGTACTTC